A single sample is the source of the 6 T cell receptor beta chains below, sequenced in a study of a mutant IDH1 vaccine in newly diagnosed glioma. These receptors are not linked to any known antigen. Indicated time point: week 5, during vaccination. Every vaccine dose comprised 300 ug of mutant IDH1 20-mer peptide plus topical imiquimod. TCRdb's table, derived via immunoSEQ multiplex PCR, lists solely in-frame clones and lacks some. The table records about 54,000 clones, approximately 82% of them present only once. Sample: PBMCs, taken from a glioma patient whose treatment included an IDH1 peptide vaccine. These receptors were obtained from a man aged 30-40 years with glioma.

This chain uses TRBV4-1 with TRBJ2-3, with TRBD2 as a possible D gene (5 bases). Trimming left V 0 bases short and J 6 bases short, with 19 bases between. Germline V gives CDR1 MGHRA, CDR2 YSYEKL. The CDR3 runs to 17 residues. CDR3 nucleotides: TGCGCCAGCAGCCAAGATCACCCCAGCGGAGGTACCGATACGCAGTATTTT. It encodes CASSQDHPSGGTDTQYF.

This chain uses TRBV6-1 with TRBJ1-6; 7 bases map to TRBD1. The ends lost 2 bases at V and 7 bases at J; junction bases unmatched: 5. CDR3 size: 15 residues. Looked up from germline, CDR1 is MNHNS and CDR2 is SASEGT. The CDR3 DNA reads as TGTGCCAGCAGTGAACTAGAAGGGGGCAATTCACCCCTCCACTTT. Translation: CASSELEGGNSPLHF.

This chain joins TRBV10-2 and TRBJ1-6, with D possibly being TRBD1 (5 bases). V lost 5 bases and J lost 10, with 18 bases in between. This CDR3 region has 15 residues. The V gene's germline CDR1 is WSHSY and CDR2 SAAADI. The CDR3: CASSSTGPHTSPLHF. In DNA form, the CDR3 reads TGCGCCAGCAGTTCAACAGGACCCCACACCTCACCCCTCCACTTT.

CDR3 DNA: TGTGCCACCAGCAGCGAGAGCAATAATCAGCCCCAGCATTTT. It translates to CATSSESNNQPQHF. The chain couples TRBV15 to TRBJ1-5; D unresolved. The length of the CDR3 is 14 residues. V lost 3 bases to trimming and J lost 4 bases, with 10 bases between them. The germline V gene encodes CDR1 LNHNV and CDR2 YYDKDF (reference sequence).

CDR3 DNA: TGTGCCAGCTCACCACTGGGCTACAACCAGAACACAGATACGCAGTATTTT. Translation gives CASSPLGYNQNTDTQYF. The V call is TRBV18, the J call TRBJ2-3; D is undetermined. Germline V CDR1 and CDR2: KGHSH, LQKENI. The CDR3 runs 17 residues. Trimming shortened V by 1 base and J by 2 bases, and 16 bases separated the two germline ends.

The gene calls are TRBV7-2 and TRBJ1-2; 7 bases line up with TRBD1. CDR1 SGHTA and CDR2 FQGNSA come from the germline V gene. The ends lost 1 base at V and 8 bases at J; junction bases unmatched: 4. The length of the CDR3 is 13 residues. Written as DNA, the CDR3 is TGTGCCAGCAGCTTAGAAGGGGGCGGCGGCTACACCTTC. It encodes CASSLEGGGGYTF.